Below, 31 T cell receptor beta chains from the same sample are listed, as sequenced in a study of blood T cell repertoires in COVID-19. The assay was immunoSEQ multiplex PCR, and TCRdb's table has in-frame clones only and misses some. The sample carries about 87,000 clones, around 86% recorded once. Sequencing input: peripheral blood. The receptors were sampled from a man aged 40-55 years with acute or convalescent COVID-19.

The genes are TRBV11-2 and TRBJ1-3, with a weak D call TRBD1 (6 bases). CDR1 SGHAT and CDR2 FQNNGV come from the germline V gene. The CDR3 length is 16 residues. V was cut by 5 bases and J by 0 bases, with 14 bases left in between. The CDR3: CASSTPSTGSGNTIYF. The CDR3, as DNA: TGTGCCAGCAGCACCCCCTCGACAGGCTCTGGAAACACCATATATTTT.

This chain joins TRBV20-1 and TRBJ2-3; 7 bases line up with TRBD1. This CDR3 spans 13 amino acids. The V gene end was trimmed by 3 bases and the J gene end by 1 base; junction bases not matched to a gene: 1. CDR1 and CDR2 (germline): DFQATT, SNEGSKA (reference sequence). The CDR3 loop reads CSASQGGTDTQYF. CDR3 sequence (DNA): TGCAGTGCTAGTCAGGGGGGCACAGATACGCAGTATTTT.

Concerning this clone itself: The junction and the germline gene differ at one end; a read error may be behind it. The rearrangement links TRBV19 to TRBJ2-2, with 8 bases aligning to TRBD1. Germline V CDR1 and CDR2: LNHDA, SQIVND (reference sequence). The CDR3 extends over 14 amino acids. As DNA, the CDR3 is TGTGCCGGGGGACAGGACGCGAATACCGGGGAGCTGTTTTTT. It is translated as CAGGQDANTGELFF.

The rearrangement uses TRBV24-1 and TRBJ2-3; 7 positions match TRBD1. V dropped 4 bases and J dropped 2; count of bases not matched to a gene: 8. Looked up from germline, CDR1 is KGHDR and CDR2 is SFDVKD. CDR3 length: 16 amino acids. The DNA for the CDR3 is TGTGCCACCAGTGAATCCCAGGGGGACCCCACAGATACGCAGTATTTT. Residues: CATSESQGDPTDTQYF.

The V gene is TRBV19, the J gene TRBJ1-6; D is perhaps TRBD1 (5 bases). Germline loops: CDR1 LNHDA, CDR2 SQIVND (reference sequence). This CDR3 region has 15 residues. V was clipped by 3 bases and J by 8 bases, with 14 bases between them. Written as DNA, the CDR3 is TGTGCCAGTAGTATGACGACAGATGTGGATTCACCCCTCCACTTT. This codes for CASSMTTDVDSPLHF.

This clone showed up just once. The chain uses TRBV6-1 and TRBJ2-5, with 9 bases lining up with TRBD1. This CDR3 region has 14 residues. The trim removed 5 bases at V and 3 bases at J, leaving 4 bases unmatched. Germline assignment: CDR1 MNHNS and CDR2 SASEGT. In nucleotides, the CDR3 is TGTGCCAGCAGTTTCGGGACAGGGAAAGAGACCCAGTACTTC. Encoded protein: CASSFGTGKETQYF.

The rearrangement uses TRBV7-2 and TRBJ1-6; 7 nucleotides align to TRBD1. V shed 1 base, J shed 7 bases, and the junction held 10 bases outside the gene matches. The CDR3 extends over 17 amino acids. CDR1 SGHTA and CDR2 FQGNSA come from the germline V gene. CDR3 in amino acids: CASSLGTGALGNSPLHF. CDR3 nucleotides: TGTGCCAGCAGCTTAGGAACAGGGGCTTTGGGCAATTCACCCCTCCACTTT.

The V and J genes are TRBV4-2 and TRBJ1-2; TRBD1 might be the D (5 bases). CDR1 is LGHNA, CDR2 YNFKEQ, per germline. CDR3 length equals 13 residues. V was trimmed by 0 bases and J by 7 bases, leaving 9 bases between them. The CDR3 DNA sequence: TGTGCCAGCAGCCAAGACAGGGTTCGTGGCTACACCTTC. Its protein product is CASSQDRVRGYTF.

The chain employs TRBV4-1 and TRBJ1-4; TRBD1 is a possible D gene (6 bases). The CDR3 is 13 amino acids. Trimming left V 4 bases short and J 9 bases short, with 12 bases between. Germline V lookup: CDR1 MGHRA, CDR2 YSYEKL. The CDR3: CASSPGQSKKLFF. The CDR3 DNA follows: TGCGCCAGCAGCCCCGGACAGTCGAAAAAACTGTTTTTT.

CDR3 sequence: CASSIDGFEFAGGTYEQYF. CDR3 coding DNA: TGTGCCAGTAGTATAGATGGATTCGAGTTTGCGGGGGGAACCTACGAGCAGTACTTC. The chain joins TRBV19 to TRBJ2-7, with TRBD2 matching 8 bases. CDR3 length: 19 amino acids. Germline V CDR1 and CDR2: LNHDA, SQIVND (reference sequence). V shed 0 bases and J 2 bases; nucleotides not matched to a gene: 15.

The chain recombines TRBV19 with TRBJ1-6; 7 nucleotides agree with TRBD1. V was clipped by 11 bases and J by 0 bases; unmatched bases: 10. Germline assignment: CDR1 LNHDA and CDR2 SQIVND (reference sequence). This CDR3 is 16 amino acids long. The CDR3: CASRGQASSYNSPLHF. CDR3 nucleotide sequence: TGTGCCTCCAGAGGACAGGCGAGCTCCTATAATTCACCCCTCCACTTT.

The V gene is TRBV5-4, the J gene TRBJ2-5; D remains ambiguous. Deletions cut 1 base from V and 5 bases from J, with 12 bases between. This CDR3 region has 14 residues. CDR1 SGHNT and CDR2 YYREEE come from the germline V gene (reference sequence). This CDR3 is CASSLQVVGETQYF. CDR3 nucleotides: TGTGCCAGCAGCTTGCAGGTAGTAGGTGAGACCCAGTACTTC.

The genes are TRBV3-1 (or the pseudogene TRBV3-2) and TRBJ2-5; no reliable D call. V dropped 1 base and J dropped 1 base, with 4 bases sitting between them. The V gene's germline CDR1 is LGHDT and CDR2 YNNKEL (reference sequence). This CDR3 is 13 amino acids long. The chain's CDR3 is CASSQGPQETQYF. The DNA of the CDR3 is TGTGCCAGCAGCCAAGGGCCCCAAGAGACCCAGTACTTC.

The chain combines TRBV11-3 with TRBJ2-6; possible D gene TRBD2, 5 bases. V was clipped by 2 bases and J by 4 bases, with 9 bases between them. The CDR3 is 15 amino acids. Germline V gene data show CDR1 as SGHNT and CDR2 as YENEEA. This chain's CDR3 is CASSLNSGGANVLTF. The CDR3 DNA is TGTGCCAGCAGCTTAAATTCGGGAGGGGCCAACGTCCTGACTTTC.

The chain couples TRBV15 to TRBJ1-4; unclear D gene. The CDR3 runs to 14 residues. V lost 0 bases, J lost 4 bases, and 6 bases lay in between. Per germline, CDR1 LNHNV and CDR2 YYDKDF (reference sequence). In nucleotides, the CDR3 is TGTGCCACCAGCAGAGATACGGGTAATGAAAAACTGTTTTTT. Protein: CATSRDTGNEKLFF. The variable domain in full, with the rest retrieved from reference TRBV15 and TRBJ1-4, is DAMVIQNPRYQVTQFGKPVTLSCSQTLNHNVMYWYQQKSSQAPKLLFHYYDKDFNNEADTPDNFQSRRPNTSFCFLDIRSPGLGDTAMYLCATSRDTGNEKLFFGSGTQLSVL.

The sample holds one count of this clone. The chain combines TRBV5-4 with TRBJ1-1; D is unresolved. V was clipped by 1 base and J by 8 bases, with 9 bases between them. The length of the CDR3 is 12 residues. The germline gives CDR1 SGHNT, CDR2 YYREEE (reference sequence). DNA of the CDR3: TGTGCCAGCAGCTTGAGTTCGGGGGAAGCTTTCTTT. Translation: CASSLSSGEAFF.

V and J are TRBV6-7 and TRBJ1-5; D might be TRBD1 (5 bases). TRBV6-7 is annotated as an ORF whose role is uncertain. Trimming shortened V by 7 bases and J by 0 bases, and 22 bases separated the two germline ends. CDR3 length: 18 residues. The CDR3 coding sequence is TGTGCCAGCACCCCATCCAGGGCAGGTCATTATAGCAATCAGCCCCAGCATTTT. The encoded protein is CASTPSRAGHYSNQPQHF.

The chain is built from TRBV7-3 and TRBJ2-2, with D uncertain. The CDR3 runs 13 residues. The V and J ends lost 0 bases and 5 bases respectively, with 4 bases between them. In germline, CDR1 is SGHTA, CDR2 FQGTGA. The CDR3 is CASSLTYTGELFF. For the CDR3, the DNA is TGTGCCAGCAGCTTAACGTATACCGGGGAGCTGTTTTTT. Using reference TRBV7-3 and TRBJ2-2 for the parts outside the CDR3, the full variable domain is GAGVSQTPSNKVTEKGKYVELRCDPISGHTALYWYRQSLGQGPEFLIYFQGTGAADDSGLPNDRFFAVRPEGSVSTLKIQRTERGDSAVYLCASSLTYTGELFFGEGSRLTVL.

This chain connects TRBV27 to TRBJ2-7; 10 nucleotides agree with TRBD2. Germline V gives CDR1 MNHEY, CDR2 SMNVEV (reference sequence). This CDR3 spans 15 amino acids. The junction had 11 bases not matched to a gene; V was cut back by 6 bases and J by 6 bases. CDR3 protein: CASSRLLAGAGEQYF. The CDR3 nucleotides are TGTGCCAGCAGCCGGCTCCTAGCGGGAGCGGGCGAGCAGTACTTC.

The V call is TRBV9, the J call TRBJ2-6; the D gene is possibly TRBD2 (6 bases). Trimming removed 3 bases from V and 2 bases from J, with 15 bases in between. The CDR3 contains 17 residues. Per the germline V gene, CDR1 is SGDLS and CDR2 is YYNGEE. The CDR3 bases are TGTGCCAGCAGCGCAGAAGCGACTAGGACTGGGGCCAACGTCCTGACTTTC. Translation gives CASSAEATRTGANVLTF.

This chain connects TRBV5-6 to TRBJ2-7; 9 positions match TRBD1. There are 14 residues in the CDR3. V shed 1 base, J shed 3 bases, and the junction held 2 bases outside the gene matches. Per germline, CDR1 SGHDT and CDR2 YYEEEE. CDR3: CASSLTGGYYEQYF. The CDR3 DNA reads as TGTGCCAGCAGCTTGACAGGGGGCTACTACGAGCAGTACTTC.

The CDR3 reads CASSYSTNNEQFF. Written as DNA, the CDR3 is TGTGCCAGCAGTTACTCGACAAACAATGAGCAGTTCTTC. The chain joins TRBV6-2 or TRBV6-3 to TRBJ2-1; D remains unclear. Trimming stripped 0 bases from V and 5 bases from J, with 5 bases between. The germline gives CDR1 MNHEY, CDR2 SVGEGT. The CDR3 is 13 residues long.

The rearrangement joins TRBV18 to TRBJ1-5, with D maybe TRBD1 (6 bases). From germline, CDR1 is KGHSH and CDR2 LQKENI. Trimming took 3 bases from V and 5 from J, leaving 14 bases between them. This CDR3 has 15 residues. The CDR3: CASSPDGGRDQPQHF. CDR3 nucleotides: TGTGCCAGCTCACCGGACGGGGGGCGCGATCAGCCCCAGCATTTT.

This sequence joins TRBV25-1 and TRBJ2-2, with D perhaps matching TRBD1 (5 bases). Germline assignment: CDR1 MGHDK and CDR2 SYGVNS. Trimming pared 4 bases from V and 7 bases from J, leaving 10 bases between. The CDR3 has 13 amino acids. The CDR3 sequence is CASSARVGGELFF. CDR3 DNA sequence: TGTGCCAGCAGTGCCAGGGTCGGCGGGGAGCTGTTTTTT.

The chain employs TRBV7-2 and TRBJ1-4; D may be TRBD1 (6 bases). CDR1 is SGHTA, CDR2 FQGNSA, per germline. The CDR3 sequence is 14 residues long. V gave up 5 bases and J gave up 7 bases, with 14 bases separating them. CDR3 bases: TGTGCCAGCAGCCCAAGGCAGGGGCGTGAAAAACTGTTTTTT. Its protein product is CASSPRQGREKLFF.

This chain connects TRBV7-9 to TRBJ2-1; 9 bases are a match to TRBD2. Germline V lookup: CDR1 SEHNR, CDR2 FQNEAQ (reference sequence). Trimming at V came to 4 bases and at J to 4 bases, leaving 8 bases not matched to a gene. CDR3 size: 16 residues. CDR3 sequence (DNA): TGTGCCAGCAGCTCCCCTAGCGGGACCGGGTACAATGAGCAGTTCTTC. This encodes CASSSPSGTGYNEQFF.

The gene calls are TRBV7-9 and TRBJ2-2, with 13 bases that match TRBD2. The CDR3 length is 18 residues. The junction had 11 bases not matched to a gene; V was cut back by 4 bases and J by 6 bases. Germline V gene lookup returns CDR1 SEHNR and CDR2 FQNEAQ (reference sequence). CDR3 loop: CASSSTRLAGGEAGELFF. CDR3 bases: TGTGCCAGCAGCTCGACGAGACTAGCGGGAGGAGAAGCCGGGGAGCTGTTTTTT.

The V gene is TRBV5-1, the J gene TRBJ2-1; D unresolved. CDR3 length equals 13 residues. Germline values: CDR1 SGHRS, CDR2 YFSETQ. V gave up 1 base and J gave up 9 bases, with 11 bases separating them. CDR3 protein: CASSLSAAGEQFF. The CDR3 DNA reads TGCGCCAGCAGCTTGTCGGCGGCCGGTGAGCAGTTCTTC.

The chain joins TRBV5-1 to TRBJ2-5, with 7 bases lining up with TRBD2. The ends lost 4 bases at V and 1 base at J; junction bases unmatched: 10. The CDR3 length is 16 residues. Germline V lookup: CDR1 SGHRS, CDR2 YFSETQ. The chain's CDR3 is CASSPFTAGVQETQYF. The CDR3 nucleotides read TGCGCCAGCAGCCCATTTACGGCGGGGGTCCAAGAGACCCAGTACTTC.

The rearrangement links TRBV6-5 to TRBJ1-1, with D possibly matching TRBD1 (5 bases). Germline lookup yields CDR1 MNHEY and CDR2 SVGAGI. V was clipped by 7 bases and J by 1 base, with 13 bases between them. This CDR3 has 14 residues. The DNA for the CDR3 is TGTGCCAGCAACCCTCAGGGCGCGAACACTGAAGCTTTCTTT. Translated, it gives CASNPQGANTEAFF.

The chain is built from TRBV10-3 and TRBJ1-5; tentative D call: TRBD1 (6 bases). CDR1 is ENHRY, CDR2 SYGVKD, per germline. CDR3 size: 15 residues. Trimming cost V 6 bases and J 2 bases, with 14 bases left between them. For the CDR3, the DNA is TGTGCCATCAGCCCGACAGGCGCCGGCAATCAGCCCCAGCATTTT. Translating gives CAISPTGAGNQPQHF.